The 26 T cell receptor beta chains in this list originate from one sample, sequenced in a study of blood T cell repertoires in COVID-19 (TCRdb year 2020). The receptor library was made with the immunoSEQ multiplex PCR assay. In TCRdb, the immuneACCESS table is reduced to in-frame sequences with V and J assigned. These tables do not hold every clone; where another copy was compared, an unresolved V gene accounts for under half, and the others remain unexplained. This sample is represented by 91,000 or so clones; just over 85% of them were singletons. The ten top clones hold 10% to 15% of the sample. Material for sequencing was peripheral blood. All receptors derive from a woman between 55 and 75 years old in a cohort sampled during active or convalescent COVID-19.

This chain links TRBV7-9 with TRBJ2-3; 10 bases fit TRBD1. Germline V gene sequence: CDR1 SEHNR, CDR2 FQNEAQ (reference sequence). V gave up 5 bases and J gave up 6 bases; unmatched junction bases: 11. The CDR3 runs 16 residues. The CDR3 reads CASSPRTGGTGDTQYF. In DNA form, the CDR3 reads TGTGCCAGCAGCCCGCGGACAGGGGGTACTGGGGATACGCAGTATTTT.

This chain joins TRBV5-1 and TRBJ2-5; 9 bases are a match to TRBD1. CDR1 is SGHRS, CDR2 YFSETQ, per germline. The CDR3 runs 17 residues. Unmatched junction bases numbered 12, after V lost 1 base and J lost 5 bases. The DNA of the CDR3 is TGCGCCAGCAGCTTGCGTAGGACAGGGGAACTGTACGAGACCCAGTACTTC. It specifies CASSLRRTGELYETQYF. Complete variable domain (other parts from reference TRBV5-1 and TRBJ2-5): KAGVTQTPRYLIKTRGQQVTLSCSPISGHRSVSWYQQTPGQGLQFLFEYFSETQRNKGNFPGRFSGRQFSNSRSEMNVSTLELGDSALYLCASSLRRTGELYETQYFGPGTRLLVL.

The gene calls are TRBV5-1 and TRBJ1-2, with 8 bases lining up with TRBD1. Germline V gene sequence: CDR1 SGHRS, CDR2 YFSETQ. Trimming at V came to 0 bases and at J to 6 bases, leaving 7 bases not matched to a gene. The CDR3 covers 15 residues. The CDR3 protein is CASSLDPTGDNGYTF. The CDR3 DNA reads TGCGCCAGCAGCTTGGACCCGACAGGGGACAATGGCTACACCTTC.

The V gene is TRBV4-1, the J gene TRBJ1-4; D is ambiguous. This CDR3 has 11 amino acids. V was trimmed by 0 bases and J by 14 bases, leaving 7 bases between them. Germline V gene sequence: CDR1 MGHRA, CDR2 YSYEKL. CDR3 bases: TGCGCCAGCAGCCAAGAACGAGTCCTGTTTTTT. It codes for CASSQERVLFF.

This clone has just one count. The rearrangement joins TRBV7-8 to TRBJ1-1, with a tentative D call TRBD1 (6 bases). Germline V gives CDR1 SGHVS, CDR2 FQNEAQ. This CDR3 comprises 15 residues. The V end lost 1 base, the J end lost 4 bases, and 13 bases lay between the germline ends. This chain's CDR3 is CASSLVDRRGTEAFF. For the CDR3, the DNA is TGTGCCAGCAGCTTAGTGGACAGACGAGGCACTGAAGCTTTCTTT.

For the CDR3, the DNA is TGCAGTGCCAGCGACGGGACGCAGTATTTT. This gives the protein CSASDGTQYF. The chain is built from TRBV20-1 and TRBJ2-3; no clear D. The CDR3 is 10 amino acids. Trimming removed 6 bases at V and 9 bases at J, with 10 bases between. Germline V gene sequence: CDR1 DFQATT, CDR2 SNEGSKA (reference sequence).

V and J are TRBV12-5 and TRBJ2-2, with D possibly being TRBD1 (6 bases). Per germline, CDR1 LGHNT and CDR2 FRNRAP. Trimming removed 5 bases from V and 6 bases from J, with 19 bases in between. CDR3 length equals 16 residues. As DNA, the CDR3 is TGTGCTAGTGGTGTTGTTGGGCAGGGGTTCCCCGGGGAGCTGTTTTTT. This translates into CASGVVGQGFPGELFF.

This clone was observed a few times. This chain links TRBV5-1 with TRBJ1-5; 9 bases are a match to TRBD1. V dropped 5 bases and J dropped 6; count of bases not matched to a gene: 9. Germline CDR1 reads SGHRS; CDR2 reads YFSETQ. This CDR3 comprises 15 residues. The CDR3, as DNA: TGCGCCAGCAGTTCGGTTGGGACAGGGACTCAGCCCCAGCATTTT. It yields the protein CASSSVGTGTQPQHF.

This chain links TRBV7-9 with TRBJ2-1; the match to TRBD2 covers 8 bases. J gave up 3 bases and V 4 bases, and 8 bases lay outside the gene matches. Germline CDR1 SEHNR, CDR2 FQNEAQ (reference sequence). The CDR3 runs to 16 residues. The CDR3 bases are TGTGCCAGCAGCTCCACCGGGACTAGGGACTACAATGAGCAGTTCTTC. Protein product: CASSSTGTRDYNEQFF.

V usage is TRBV28 and J usage is TRBJ2-7; 10 nucleotides agree with TRBD1. From germline, CDR1 is MDHEN and CDR2 SYDVKM. The CDR3 is 16 residues long. J gave up 6 bases and V 5 bases, and 13 bases lay outside the gene matches. The CDR3 DNA follows: TGTGCCAGCAGTCCTGCTGCGGACAGGGGGTTATCCGAGCAGTACTTC. This translates into CASSPAADRGLSEQYF.

This clone was picked up one time. The chain uses TRBV25-1 and TRBJ1-3, with D possibly matching TRBD1 (5 bases). V lost 5 bases to trimming and J lost 0 bases, with 11 bases between them. Germline V gene sequence: CDR1 MGHDK, CDR2 SYGVNS. This CDR3 contains 15 residues. CDR3 bases: TGTGCCAGCAGTCAATCAGGGATCTCTGGAAACACCATATATTTT. It specifies CASSQSGISGNTIYF.

The chain joins TRBV6-5 to TRBJ2-2; D ambiguous. V was clipped by 6 bases and J by 8 bases, with 13 bases between them. From germline, CDR1 is MNHEY and CDR2 SVGAGI. The CDR3 runs to 13 residues. CDR3 amino acids: CASSTILEGELFF. The CDR3 DNA follows: TGTGCCAGCAGCACGATCTTAGAAGGGGAGCTGTTTTTT.

A remark on this clone: An end of the junction differs from the germline gene, which may be a read error. The CDR3 reads CASSLGQGPASVVF. CDR3 nucleotide sequence: TGTGCCAGCAGTTTAGGACAGGGTCCGGCGTCAGTGGTCTTC. The chain is built from TRBV28 and TRBJ2-1, with 8 bases fitting TRBD1. The CDR3 covers 14 residues. Germline lookup yields CDR1 MDHEN and CDR2 SYDVKM.

The chain links TRBV7-9 to TRBJ2-7; 11 bases line up with TRBD2. The CDR3 covers 17 residues. Germline-derived CDR1 and CDR2 are SEHNR and FQNEAQ (reference sequence). Trimming cost V 2 bases and J 5 bases; bases outside gene matches: 11. The chain's CDR3 is CASSLRTSGWGKDEQYF. For the CDR3, the DNA is TGTGCCAGCAGCTTACGGACTAGCGGGTGGGGGAAGGACGAGCAGTACTTC.

The chain recombines TRBV15 with TRBJ2-5; 7 bases map to TRBD2. CDR1 is LNHNV, CDR2 YYDKDF, per germline (reference sequence). The CDR3 spans 15 residues. V was pared by 4 bases and J by 4 bases, with 9 bases of the junction left unmatched. The CDR3 sequence: CATSKVRGEGETQYF. DNA for the CDR3: TGTGCCACCAGCAAAGTTCGGGGGGAAGGAGAGACCCAGTACTTC.

The V gene is TRBV6-5, the J gene TRBJ2-3; 11 positions match TRBD2. With V trimmed by 5 bases and J by 2 bases, 3 bases remained unmatched. This CDR3 spans 15 amino acids. CDR1 is MNHEY, CDR2 SVGAGI, per germline. This CDR3 reads CASSPGLADTDTQYF. The CDR3 DNA reads TGTGCCAGCAGTCCGGGACTAGCGGACACAGATACGCAGTATTTT.

CDR3 bases: TGTGCCAGCAGCGTAGACCCTAGCGGACAAGAGACCCAGTACTTC. It is translated as CASSVDPSGQETQYF. The V gene is TRBV9, the J gene TRBJ2-5; 7 bases fit TRBD2. This CDR3 contains 15 residues. CDR1 is SGDLS, CDR2 YYNGEE, per germline. The ends lost 0 bases at V and 2 bases at J; junction bases unmatched: 4. The variable domain in full, completed from reference TRBV9 and TRBJ2-5, reads DSGVTQTPKHLITATGQRVTLRCSPRSGDLSVYWYQQSLDQGLQFLIQYYNGEERAKGNILERFSAQQFPDLHSELNLSSLELGDSALYFCASSVDPSGQETQYFGPGTRLLVL.

This clone appeared once. The chain links TRBV7-8 to TRBJ2-3; D not certain. V was shortened by 5 bases and J by 7 bases, with 10 bases between the two germline ends. The CDR3 totals 12 residues. Germline V lookup: CDR1 SGHVS, CDR2 FQNEAQ. The CDR3 is CASSGPVNTQYF. For the CDR3, the DNA is TGTGCCAGCAGCGGGCCTGTGAATACGCAGTATTTT. Drawing the rest from reference TRBV7-8 and TRBJ2-3, the complete variable domain is GAGVSQSPRYKVAKRGQDVALRCDPISGHVSLFWYQQALGQGPEFLTYFQNEAQLDKSGLPSDRFFAERPEGSVSTLKIQRTQQEDSAVYLCASSGPVNTQYFGPGTRLTVL.

This clone was detected only a few times. V gene TRBV7-6 combines with J gene TRBJ1-6, with 7 bases lining up with TRBD1. From germline, CDR1 is SGHVS and CDR2 FNYEAQ. The CDR3 is 16 amino acids. V dropped 4 bases and J dropped 4; count of bases not matched to a gene: 7. This CDR3 is CASSSGGHTYNSPLHF. The CDR3 nucleotides are TGTGCCAGCAGCTCAGGGGGACATACTTATAATTCACCCCTCCACTTT.

The CDR3 region is CASSNRVYGYTF. The CDR3 DNA reads TGTGCCAGCTCCAACAGGGTTTATGGCTACACCTTC. The chain uses TRBV28 and TRBJ1-2; perhaps TRBD1 as D (6 bases). Trimming took off 8 bases at V and 5 bases at J, with 12 bases between the two ends. CDR1 MDHEN and CDR2 SYDVKM come from the germline V gene. CDR3 size: 12 residues.

This sequence joins TRBV28 and TRBJ2-5; tentative D call: TRBD1 (6 bases). Germline V CDR1 and CDR2: MDHEN, SYDVKM. The CDR3 is 15 amino acids. V was cut by 4 bases and J by 5 bases, with 17 bases left in between. The CDR3 DNA sequence: TGTGCCAGCAGTTCAACACAGGGTCTAGGGGAGACCCAGTACTTC. Encoded protein: CASSSTQGLGETQYF.

The chain uses TRBV18 and TRBJ1-6, with no clear D. CDR3 size: 15 residues. The V and J ends lost 3 bases and 8 bases respectively, with 14 bases between them. Germline values: CDR1 KGHSH, CDR2 LQKENI. CDR3 nucleotide sequence: TGTGCCAGCTCACCGGGCCGAAAACCAGATTCACCCCTCCACTTT. Protein: CASSPGRKPDSPLHF.

The chain carries TRBV7-6 and TRBJ2-3, with 9 bases matching TRBD2. The CDR3 covers 16 residues. The J segment lost 5 bases and the V segment lost 2 bases, leaving 8 bases of the junction unmatched. CDR1 is SGHVS and CDR2 is FNYEAQ in the germline V gene. CDR3 protein: CASSLLGGRAGDTQYF. DNA for the CDR3: TGTGCCAGCAGCTTATTAGGCGGGAGGGCCGGAGATACGCAGTATTTT.

This chain links TRBV23-1 with TRBJ2-7, with TRBD2 matching over 8 bases. TRBV23-1 has ORF status, its function being uncertain. The CDR3 length is 15 residues. V trimming: 0 bases; J trimming: 2 bases; junction bases outside the gene matches: 3. The DNA for the CDR3 is TGCGCCAGCAGTCAATCGCGGGGGGAAACCTACGAGCAGTACTTC. Protein: CASSQSRGETYEQYF.

This clone was seen just once. The chain uses TRBV27 and TRBJ2-5; 10 nucleotides align to TRBD2. This CDR3 region has 19 residues. Germline CDR1 reads MNHEY; CDR2 reads SMNVEV (reference sequence). The V and J ends lost 3 bases and 5 bases, in that order; junction bases with no gene match: 18. Here the CDR3 reads CASSFTPLAGVLGRETQYF. In nucleotides, the CDR3 is TGTGCCAGCAGTTTTACCCCCCTAGCGGGAGTATTAGGGAGGGAGACCCAGTACTTC.

V and J are TRBV3-1 (or the pseudogene TRBV3-2) and TRBJ2-2; 9 nucleotides line up with TRBD2. The CDR3 runs 16 residues. Germline V gene data show CDR1 as LGHDT and CDR2 as YNNKEL (reference sequence). J gave up 6 bases and V 3 bases, and 8 bases lay outside the gene matches. The CDR3 coding sequence is TGTGCCAGCAGCCATACCGGGACTAGCACCCCCGGGGAGCTGTTTTTT. The encoded protein is CASSHTGTSTPGELFF.